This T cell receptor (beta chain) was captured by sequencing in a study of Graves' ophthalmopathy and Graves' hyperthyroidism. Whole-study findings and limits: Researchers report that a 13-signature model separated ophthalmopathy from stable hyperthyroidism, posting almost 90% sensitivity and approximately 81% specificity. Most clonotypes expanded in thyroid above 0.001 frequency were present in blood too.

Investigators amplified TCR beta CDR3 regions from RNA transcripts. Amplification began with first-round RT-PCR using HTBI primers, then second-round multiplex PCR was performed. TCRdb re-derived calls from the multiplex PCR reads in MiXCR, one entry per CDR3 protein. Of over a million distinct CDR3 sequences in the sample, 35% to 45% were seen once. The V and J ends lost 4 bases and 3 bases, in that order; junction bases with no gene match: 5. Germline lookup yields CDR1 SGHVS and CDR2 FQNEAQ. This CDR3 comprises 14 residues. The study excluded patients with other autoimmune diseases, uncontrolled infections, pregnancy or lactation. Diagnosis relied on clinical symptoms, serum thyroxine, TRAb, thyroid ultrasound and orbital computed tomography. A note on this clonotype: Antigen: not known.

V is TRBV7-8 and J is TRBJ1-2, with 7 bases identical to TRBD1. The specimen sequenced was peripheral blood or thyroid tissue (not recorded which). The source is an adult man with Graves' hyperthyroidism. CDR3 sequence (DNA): TGTGCCAGCAGCTCGAGACAGGGACACTATGGCTACACCTTC. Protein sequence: CASSSRQGHYGYTF.